The 2 T cell receptor beta chains below come from one sample, sequenced in a study of shared clonotypes between healthy human individuals (dated by TCRdb to about 2020). Library preparation employed the immunoSEQ multiplex PCR assay. Held by TCRdb, this immuneACCESS table contains in-frame sequences only and omits some clones. Under half of the omission traces to an unresolved V gene where checked; the cause of the rest is unknown. Within this sample are about 1.5 million clones, with nearly 99% of them counted one time only. The ten largest clones add up to roughly 0.42% of the sample. The sample taken for sequencing was naive CD4+ T cells sorted from blood. This specimen's cell subset or site label, interpreted: CD45RA+ positively selected. These receptors came from a man aged 25 to 45 in good health.

The chain employs TRBV9 and TRBJ2-5; a possible D gene is TRBD1 (6 bases). The V end lost 4 bases, the J end lost 2 bases, and 15 bases lay between the germline ends. In germline, CDR1 is SGDLS, CDR2 YYNGEE. This CDR3 is built from 15 residues. CDR3: CASSTSTGRQETQYF. The CDR3 nucleotides are TGTGCCAGCAGCACCAGCACAGGGAGACAAGAGACCCAGTACTTC.

This clone was recorded once. The chain carries TRBV29-1 and TRBJ1-1; perhaps TRBD1 as D (6 bases). The CDR3 totals 17 residues. The germline V gene encodes CDR1 SQVTM and CDR2 ANQGSEA. Trimming left V 4 bases short and J 2 bases short, with 23 bases between. In nucleotides, the CDR3 is TGCAGCGTTGCTGGGGGCGAGGGGAGTCAGTTCAACACTGAAGCTTTCTTT. Translating it yields CSVAGGEGSQFNTEAFF.